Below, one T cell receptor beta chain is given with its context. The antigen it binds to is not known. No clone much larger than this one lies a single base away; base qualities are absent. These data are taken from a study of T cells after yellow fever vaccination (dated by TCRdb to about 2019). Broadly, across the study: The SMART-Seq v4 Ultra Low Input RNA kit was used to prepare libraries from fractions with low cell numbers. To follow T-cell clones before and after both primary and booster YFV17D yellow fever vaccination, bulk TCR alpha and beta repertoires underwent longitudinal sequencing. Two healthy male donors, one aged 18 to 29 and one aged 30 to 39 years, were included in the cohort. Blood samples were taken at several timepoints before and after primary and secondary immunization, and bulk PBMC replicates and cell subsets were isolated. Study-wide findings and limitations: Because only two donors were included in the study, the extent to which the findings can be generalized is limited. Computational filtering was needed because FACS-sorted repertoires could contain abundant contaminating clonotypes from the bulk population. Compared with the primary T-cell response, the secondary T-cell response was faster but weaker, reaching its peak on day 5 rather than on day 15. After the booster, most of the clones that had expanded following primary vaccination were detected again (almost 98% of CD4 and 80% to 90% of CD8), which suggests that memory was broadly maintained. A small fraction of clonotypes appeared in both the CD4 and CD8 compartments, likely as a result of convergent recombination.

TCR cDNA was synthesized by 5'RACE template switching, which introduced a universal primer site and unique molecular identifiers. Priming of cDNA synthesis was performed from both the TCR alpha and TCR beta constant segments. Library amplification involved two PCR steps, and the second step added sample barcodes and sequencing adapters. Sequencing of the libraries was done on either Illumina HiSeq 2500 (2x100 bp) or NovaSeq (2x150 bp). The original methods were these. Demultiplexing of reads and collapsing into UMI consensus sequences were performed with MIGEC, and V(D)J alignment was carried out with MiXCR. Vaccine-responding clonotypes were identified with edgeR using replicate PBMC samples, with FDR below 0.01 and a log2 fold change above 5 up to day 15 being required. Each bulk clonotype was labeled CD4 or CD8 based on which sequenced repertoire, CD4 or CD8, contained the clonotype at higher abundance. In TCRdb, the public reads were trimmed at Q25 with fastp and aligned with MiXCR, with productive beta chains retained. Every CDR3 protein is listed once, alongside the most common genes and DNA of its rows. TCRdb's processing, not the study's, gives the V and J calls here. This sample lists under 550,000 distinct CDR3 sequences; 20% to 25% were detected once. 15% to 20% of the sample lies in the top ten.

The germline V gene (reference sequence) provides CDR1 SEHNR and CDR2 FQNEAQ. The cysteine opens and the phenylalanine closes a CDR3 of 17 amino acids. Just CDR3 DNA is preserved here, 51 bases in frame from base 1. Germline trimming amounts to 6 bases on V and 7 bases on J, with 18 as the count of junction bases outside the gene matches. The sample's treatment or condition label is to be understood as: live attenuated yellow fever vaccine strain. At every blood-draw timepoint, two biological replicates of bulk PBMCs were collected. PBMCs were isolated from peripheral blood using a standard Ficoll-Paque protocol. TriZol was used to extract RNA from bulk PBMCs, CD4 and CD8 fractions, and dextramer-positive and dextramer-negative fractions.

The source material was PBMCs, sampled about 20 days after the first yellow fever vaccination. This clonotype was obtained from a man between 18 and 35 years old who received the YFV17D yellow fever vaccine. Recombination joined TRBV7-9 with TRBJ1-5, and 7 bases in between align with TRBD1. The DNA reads TGTGCCAGCAGTTCCGGGTTGGGAGGGGGCGCGATCCAGCCCCAGCATTTT. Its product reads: CASSSGLGGGAIQPQHF.